Following are 16 T cell receptor beta chains from one sample sequenced in a study of T-cell reconstitution after alpha-beta-depleted transplantation in children. Unique molecular identifiers were used to barcode this TCRbeta library. TCRdb passed the PCR reads through MiXCR, listing each CDR3 protein once. The data show about 160,000 distinct CDR3 sequences, with 11% seen just once and about 12% held by the top ten. This sample comprised PBMCs, obtained before TCRalphabeta/CD19-depleted stem cell transplant. These receptors originate from a boy younger than 10 with acute myeloid leukemia, due to receive a stem cell transplant.

The V call is TRBV7-1, the J call TRBJ2-7; D gene uncertain. TRBV7-1 is flagged as an ORF with uncertain function. The CDR3 consists of 14 residues. Trimming pared 3 bases from V and 0 bases from J, leaving 9 bases between. The DNA of the CDR3 is TGTGCCAGCAGCTCCGGGCTGGTCTCCTACGAGCAGTACTTC. It is translated as CASSSGLVSYEQYF.

This clonotype was seen repeatedly, ten times or more. The genes are TRBV10-3 and TRBJ1-3; a weak D match, TRBD1 (5 bases). Germline assignment: CDR1 ENHRY and CDR2 SYGVKD. V lost 7 bases, J lost 0 bases, and 10 bases lay in between. The CDR3 has 14 amino acids. CDR3 nucleotide sequence: TGTGCCATCACAACAGGCTCCTCTGGAAACACCATATATTTT. It translates to CAITTGSSGNTIYF.

This clonotype appeared many times. The V gene is TRBV4-1, the J gene TRBJ2-5; D uncertain. Germline CDR1 and CDR2: MGHRA and YSYEKL. Trimming shortened V by 3 bases and J by 1 base, and 12 bases separated the two germline ends. There are 15 residues in the CDR3. CDR3 amino acids: CASSQPSRVQETQYF. The CDR3 DNA sequence: TGCGCCAGCAGCCAGCCAAGTCGCGTCCAAGAGACCCAGTACTTC.

In its sample, this clonotype was seen many times. The chain carries TRBV4-1 and TRBJ2-1, with TRBD2 as a possible D gene (5 bases). Germline V gene sequence: CDR1 MGHRA, CDR2 YSYEKL. The CDR3 sequence is 13 residues long. V gave up 0 bases and J gave up 7 bases, with 7 bases separating them. The DNA for the CDR3 is TGCGCCAGCAGCCAAGATAGCGCTAATGAGCAGTTCTTC. Translation: CASSQDSANEQFF.

The chain carries TRBV11-2 and TRBJ2-5; 8 positions match TRBD2. This CDR3 has 16 amino acids. Trimming cost V 6 bases and J 1 base; bases outside gene matches: 10. Germline CDR1 is SGHAT and CDR2 is FQNNGV. The CDR3 region is CASSSVPGLVQETQYF. The CDR3 DNA is TGTGCCAGCAGTTCCGTCCCGGGACTAGTCCAAGAGACCCAGTACTTC.

This clonotype was detected ten times or more. V is TRBV20-1 and J is TRBJ2-3; D is unclear. Per the germline V gene, CDR1 is DFQATT and CDR2 is SNEGSKA (reference sequence). There are 12 residues in the CDR3. With 6 bases removed from V and 4 bases from J, the gap between germline ends came to 11 bases. The chain's CDR3 is CSAGEGADTQYF. The DNA of the CDR3 is TGCAGTGCGGGCGAAGGAGCAGATACGCAGTATTTT.

This clonotype was recorded at least ten times. CDR3 protein: CASSQERRGHEQYF. The CDR3 coding sequence is TGCGCCAGCAGCCAAGAGCGTCGGGGCCACGAGCAGTACTTC. The V gene is TRBV4-1, the J gene TRBJ2-7; the D gene could be TRBD1 or TRBD2 (5 bases each). Germline V gene sequence: CDR1 MGHRA, CDR2 YSYEKL. Trimming stripped 0 bases from V and 5 bases from J, with 11 bases between. This CDR3 comprises 14 residues.

The sample holds many counts of this clonotype. The chain employs TRBV5-1 and TRBJ2-3, with TRBD2 identical over 8 bases. This CDR3 has 14 residues. Trimming at V came to 5 bases and at J to 3 bases, leaving 5 bases not matched to a gene. Germline CDR1 is SGHRS and CDR2 is YFSETQ. The CDR3 nucleotides are TGCGCCAGCAGTGAAGCGGGAGAGACAGATACGCAGTATTTT. As protein: CASSEAGETDTQYF.

This clonotype was observed many times. For the CDR3, the DNA is TGTGCCAGCAGTGACTGGGGTACCGGGGAGCTGTTTTTT. It specifies CASSDWGTGELFF. The V call is TRBV2, the J call TRBJ2-2; D gene uncertain. Germline V gene data show CDR1 as SNHLY and CDR2 as FYNNEI. The CDR3 is made up of 13 amino acids. V gave up 3 bases and J gave up 5 bases, with 7 bases separating them.

This clonotype showed up many times. The junction departs from germline at one end; a sequencing error may be responsible. The chain uses TRBV6-4 and TRBJ2-1; 7 positions match TRBD2. CDR1 is MRHNA, CDR2 SNTAGT, per germline. This CDR3 has 15 residues. CDR3 in amino acids: CASSYSSGSYNEQFF. The CDR3 bases are TGTGCCAGCAGTTACTCTAGCGGCTCCTACAATGAGCAGTTCTTC.

This clonotype came up many times. The rearrangement uses TRBV5-1 and TRBJ2-5; 7 nucleotides match TRBD2. The CDR3 spans 17 residues. Germline V gene lookup returns CDR1 SGHRS and CDR2 YFSETQ. Germline trimming cut 0 bases from V and 5 bases from J; bases unmatched to any gene: 13. The CDR3 region is CASSLELAGPAGETQYF. The CDR3, as DNA: TGCGCCAGCAGCTTGGAGTTAGCGGGCCCCGCGGGGGAGACCCAGTACTTC.

This clonotype has a count of ten or more. The V and J genes are TRBV20-1 and TRBJ2-1; TRBD2 aligns across 8 bases. With V trimmed by 3 bases and J by 6 bases, 7 bases remained unmatched. Germline CDR1 and CDR2: DFQATT and SNEGSKA (reference sequence). This CDR3 is built from 14 residues. The CDR3 loop reads CSASRPGGLNEQFF. In DNA form, the CDR3 reads TGCAGTGCTAGTCGGCCGGGGGGGCTCAATGAGCAGTTCTTC.

This clonotype was detected many times. The V gene is TRBV5-1, the J gene TRBJ2-2, with TRBD1 matching 9 bases. The V segment lost 4 bases and the J segment 2 bases; nucleotides outside the gene matches: 3. This CDR3 is 15 amino acids long. Germline V lookup: CDR1 SGHRS, CDR2 YFSETQ. The CDR3 nucleotides read TGCGCCAGCAGCCCGGGACAGGGAAACACCGGGGAGCTGTTTTTT. Translation gives CASSPGQGNTGELFF.

This clonotype was recorded at least ten times. The V and J genes are TRBV5-6 and TRBJ2-3; TRBD2 aligns across 12 bases. CDR1 SGHDT and CDR2 YYEEEE come from the germline V gene. CDR3 length: 17 residues. V lost 4 bases to trimming and J lost 0 bases; unmatched junction nucleotides: 6. The CDR3 DNA sequence: TGTGCCAGCAGCCCGACTAGCGGGGGAACTAGCACAGATACGCAGTATTTT. Protein product: CASSPTSGGTSTDTQYF.

In its sample, this clonotype was seen a few times. This chain connects TRBV25-1 to TRBJ1-1, with D unresolved. V lost 7 bases and J lost 7, with 13 bases in between. The CDR3 consists of 12 residues. Per germline, CDR1 MGHDK and CDR2 SYGVNS. CDR3 in DNA: TGTGCCAGCATTGGCCTTCGGGATGAAGCTTTCTTT. This codes for CASIGLRDEAFF.

This clonotype has ten or more counts. The gene calls are TRBV5-1 and TRBJ2-5, with 8 positions matching TRBD1. The CDR3 extends over 14 amino acids. V lost 1 base and J lost 2; bases outside the gene matches: 1. Per germline, CDR1 SGHRS and CDR2 YFSETQ. The CDR3 nucleotides read TGCGCCAGCAGCTTGAACAGGGGGCAAGAGACCCAGTACTTC. Protein: CASSLNRGQETQYF.